This T cell receptor beta chain was profiled in a study of T-cell memory formation after mild COVID-19. On the study more broadly: There were largely donor-specific TCR clusters.

Overall study findings and caveats: Among contracting clones, CD4+ were mainly CM/EM and CD8+ enriched in EMRA.

The germline V gene encodes CDR1 SGHRS and CDR2 YFSETQ. CDR3 size: 13 residues. V dropped 6 bases and J dropped 5; count of bases not matched to a gene: 6. 5'RACE, which relied on constant-segment primers, yielded TCR alpha and TCR beta cDNA libraries carrying sample barcodes and UMIs. TCRdb analysed the 5' RACE reads with MiXCR anew, one entry per CDR3 protein. This table holds 150,000 to 200,000 distinct CDR3 sequences, about 18% found once. This clonotype was counted many times. The antigen is not known. Source material: PBMCs or a T cell subset sorted from them (not recorded which). This receptor was identified in a young man who had mild COVID-19 (a few samples of this study predate the infection). Cell type and time point are not known. The genes are TRBV5-1 and TRBJ2-5, with 8 bases fitting TRBD2. The CDR3 reads CASIPSGSETQYF. The CDR3 DNA follows: TGCGCCAGCATTCCTAGCGGGTCGGAGACCCAGTACTTC.